The source of this T cell receptor beta chain is a study of T-cell memory formation after mild COVID-19. Sample barcodes and UMIs were carried by the TCR alpha and TCR beta cDNA libraries that 5'RACE generated with constant-segment primers. TCRdb independently ran MiXCR on the 5' RACE reads; one entry per CDR3 protein. The sample carries roughly 580,000 distinct CDR3 sequences, about a sixth recorded once. Trimming took 2 bases from V and 2 from J, leaving 23 bases between them. The germline V gene encodes CDR1 SGHKS and CDR2 YYEKEE (reference sequence). CDR3 size: 18 residues. The rearrangement joins TRBV5-5 to TRBJ2-7; a weak D match, TRBD2 (7 bases). The TCR originated in an adult woman who had mild COVID-19 (a few samples of this study predate the infection). Cell type and time point are not known. Sequencing input: PBMCs or a T cell subset sorted from them (not recorded which). CDR3 sequence reads: CASSFVVGGPLDAYEQYF. CDR3 coding DNA: TGTGCCAGCAGCTTCGTTGTGGGGGGGCCTCTGGATGCCTACGAGCAGTACTTC.